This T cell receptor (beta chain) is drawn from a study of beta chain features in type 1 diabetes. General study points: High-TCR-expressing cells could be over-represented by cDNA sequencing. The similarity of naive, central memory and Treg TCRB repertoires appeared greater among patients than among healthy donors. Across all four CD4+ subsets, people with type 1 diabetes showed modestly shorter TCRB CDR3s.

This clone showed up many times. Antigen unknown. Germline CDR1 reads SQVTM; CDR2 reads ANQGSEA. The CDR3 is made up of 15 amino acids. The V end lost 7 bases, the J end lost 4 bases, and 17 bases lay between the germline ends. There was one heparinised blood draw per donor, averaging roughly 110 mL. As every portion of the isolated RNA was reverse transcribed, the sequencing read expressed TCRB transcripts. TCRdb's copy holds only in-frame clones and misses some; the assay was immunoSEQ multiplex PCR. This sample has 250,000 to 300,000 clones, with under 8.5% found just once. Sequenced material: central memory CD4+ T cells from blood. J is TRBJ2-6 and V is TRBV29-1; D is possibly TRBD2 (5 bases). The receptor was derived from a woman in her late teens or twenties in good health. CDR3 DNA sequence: TGCAGCGCTTCCTCGGGGATCTCGGGGGCCAACGTCCTGACTTTC. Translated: CSASSGISGANVLTF.